This T cell receptor beta chain was captured by sequencing in a study of T-cell reconstitution after alpha-beta-depleted transplantation in children. The V gene's germline CDR1 is LNHNV and CDR2 YYDKDF (reference sequence). The V end was cut by 1 base, the J end by 0 bases, with 5 bases between. The length of the CDR3 is 14 residues. Preparation of the TCRbeta library was carried out with unique molecular identifiers. TCRdb re-analysed the PCR reads in MiXCR, keeping a single row per CDR3 protein. The data hold more than 500,000 distinct CDR3 sequences, with 9.5% to 12% observed a single time. This clonotype was counted a few times. Antigen specificity is unknown. General observations from the study: The authors attributed T-cell counts and diversity one year after transplant mostly to newly produced T cells. Roughly two months post-transplant, alpha-beta T cells reportedly originated from several hundred graft clones that had expanded. From surviving recipient T cells and thymic progenitors came the high day-60 TCRbeta diversity observed in some patients.

The sequenced sample was PBMCs, mostly from graft donor cells, obtained 180 days after TCRalphabeta/CD19-depleted stem cell transplant. The TCR comes from a female patient aged 2-15 years who had a stem cell transplant for aplastic anemia, so the T cells may come from the graft donor. This chain connects TRBV15 to TRBJ2-3; no clear D. The CDR3 here is CATSRVQSTDTQYF. CDR3 sequence (DNA): TGTGCCACCAGCAGAGTACAGAGCACAGATACGCAGTATTTT.